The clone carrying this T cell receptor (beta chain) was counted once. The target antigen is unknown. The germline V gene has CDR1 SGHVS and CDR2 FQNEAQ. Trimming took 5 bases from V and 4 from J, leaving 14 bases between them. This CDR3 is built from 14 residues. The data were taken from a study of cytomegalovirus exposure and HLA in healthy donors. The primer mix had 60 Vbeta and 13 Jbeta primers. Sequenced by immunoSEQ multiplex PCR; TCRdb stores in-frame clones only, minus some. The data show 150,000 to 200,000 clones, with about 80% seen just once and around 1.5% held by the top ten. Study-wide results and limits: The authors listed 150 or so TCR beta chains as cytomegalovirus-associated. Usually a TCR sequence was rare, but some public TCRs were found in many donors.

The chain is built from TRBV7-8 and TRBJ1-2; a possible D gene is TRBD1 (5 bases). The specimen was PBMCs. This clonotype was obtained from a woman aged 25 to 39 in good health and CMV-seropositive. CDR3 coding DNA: TGTGCCAGCAGCCCGGGGGGGGATTTCTATGGCTACACCTTC. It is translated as CASSPGGDFYGYTF.